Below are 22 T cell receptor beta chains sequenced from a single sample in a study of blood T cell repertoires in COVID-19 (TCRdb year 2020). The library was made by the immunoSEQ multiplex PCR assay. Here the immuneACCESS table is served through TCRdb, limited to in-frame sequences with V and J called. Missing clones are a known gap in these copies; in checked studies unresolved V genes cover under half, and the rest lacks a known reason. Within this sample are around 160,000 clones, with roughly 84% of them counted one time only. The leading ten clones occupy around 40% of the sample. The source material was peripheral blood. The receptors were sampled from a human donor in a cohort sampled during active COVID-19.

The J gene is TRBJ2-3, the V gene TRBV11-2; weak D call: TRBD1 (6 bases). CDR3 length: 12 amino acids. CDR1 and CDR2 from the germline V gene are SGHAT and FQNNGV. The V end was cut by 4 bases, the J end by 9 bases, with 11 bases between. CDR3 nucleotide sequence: TGTGCCAGCAGCTACCAGGGGACGACGCAGTATTTT. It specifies CASSYQGTTQYF.

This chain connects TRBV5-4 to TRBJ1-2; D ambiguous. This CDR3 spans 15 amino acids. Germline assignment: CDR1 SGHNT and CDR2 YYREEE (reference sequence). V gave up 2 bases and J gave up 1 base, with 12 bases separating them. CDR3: CASSLSGGGNYGYTF. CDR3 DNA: TGTGCCAGCAGCTTATCAGGAGGTGGTAACTATGGCTACACCTTC.

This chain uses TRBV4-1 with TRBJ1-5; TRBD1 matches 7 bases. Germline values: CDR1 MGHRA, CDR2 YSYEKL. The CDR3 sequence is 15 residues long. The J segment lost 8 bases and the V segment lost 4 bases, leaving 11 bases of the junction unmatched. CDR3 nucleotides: TGCGCCAGCAGCCGCACCGTTACAGGGGATGAGCCCCAGCATTTT. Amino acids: CASSRTVTGDEPQHF.

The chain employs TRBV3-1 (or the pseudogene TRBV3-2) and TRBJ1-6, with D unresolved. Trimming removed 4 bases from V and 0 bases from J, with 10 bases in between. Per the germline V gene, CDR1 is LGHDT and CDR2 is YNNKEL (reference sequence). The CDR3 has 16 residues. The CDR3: CASSRGQSSYNSPLHF. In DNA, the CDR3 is TGTGCCAGCAGCCGAGGGCAGAGCTCCTATAATTCACCCCTCCACTTT.

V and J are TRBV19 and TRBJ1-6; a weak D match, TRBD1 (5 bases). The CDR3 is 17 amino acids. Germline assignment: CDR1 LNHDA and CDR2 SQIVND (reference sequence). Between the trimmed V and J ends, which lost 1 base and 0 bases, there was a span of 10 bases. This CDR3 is CASSIGQGSSYNSPLHF. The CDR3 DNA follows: TGTGCCAGTAGTATAGGGCAGGGAAGCTCCTATAATTCACCCCTCCACTTT.

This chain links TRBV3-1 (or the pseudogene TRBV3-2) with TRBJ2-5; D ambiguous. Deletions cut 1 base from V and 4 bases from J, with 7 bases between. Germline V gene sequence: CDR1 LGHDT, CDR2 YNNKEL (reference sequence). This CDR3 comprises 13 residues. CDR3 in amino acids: CASSQVDPETQYF. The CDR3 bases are TGTGCCAGCAGCCAAGTAGATCCAGAGACCCAGTACTTC.

CDR3 DNA sequence: TGTGCCAGCAGCCCAAGCAGAGCCCAGGGGGGCAGGGTTTCAGGAGCTTTCTTT. Protein sequence: CASSPSRAQGGRVSGAFF. The chain recombines TRBV7-3 with TRBJ1-1, with 7 bases that match TRBD1. With 5 bases clipped from V and 10 bases from J, the junction kept 25 bases outside the gene matches. The CDR3 runs to 18 residues. Germline V CDR1 and CDR2: SGHTA, FQGTGA.

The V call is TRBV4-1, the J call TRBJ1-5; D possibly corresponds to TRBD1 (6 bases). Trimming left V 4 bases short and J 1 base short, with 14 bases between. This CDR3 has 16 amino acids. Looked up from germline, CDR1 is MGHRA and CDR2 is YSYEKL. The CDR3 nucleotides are TGCGCCAGCAGCCCCCGACAGGTCGGGAGCAATCAGCCCCAGCATTTT. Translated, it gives CASSPRQVGSNQPQHF.

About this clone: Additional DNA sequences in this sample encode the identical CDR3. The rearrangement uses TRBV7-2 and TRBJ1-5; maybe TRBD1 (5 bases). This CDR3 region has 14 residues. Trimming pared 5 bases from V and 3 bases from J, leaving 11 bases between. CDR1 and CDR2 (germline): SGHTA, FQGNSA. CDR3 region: CASSLRGDNQPQHF. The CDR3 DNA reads TGTGCCAGCAGCCTTCGGGGGGACAATCAGCCCCAGCATTTT.

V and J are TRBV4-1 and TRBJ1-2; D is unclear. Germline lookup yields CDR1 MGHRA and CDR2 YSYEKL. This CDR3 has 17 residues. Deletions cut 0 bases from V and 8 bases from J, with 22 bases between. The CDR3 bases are TGCGCCAGCAGCCAAGAGGGAGAAGAACGCCCGAGGGAGGGCTACACCTTC. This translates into CASSQEGEERPREGYTF.

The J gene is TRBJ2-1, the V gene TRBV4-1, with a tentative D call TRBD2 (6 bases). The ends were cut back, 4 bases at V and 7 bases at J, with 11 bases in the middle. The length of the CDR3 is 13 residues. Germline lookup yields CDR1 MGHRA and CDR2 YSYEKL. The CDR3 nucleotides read TGCGCCAGCAGCCCCCCCGCGGGGAATGAGCAGTTCTTC. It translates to CASSPPAGNEQFF.

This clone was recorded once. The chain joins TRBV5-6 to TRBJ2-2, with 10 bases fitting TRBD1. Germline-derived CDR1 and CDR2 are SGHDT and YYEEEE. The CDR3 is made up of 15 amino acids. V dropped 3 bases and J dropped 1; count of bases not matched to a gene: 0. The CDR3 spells CASSWTGGNTGELFF. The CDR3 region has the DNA TGTGCCAGCAGCTGGACAGGGGGGAACACCGGGGAGCTGTTTTTT.

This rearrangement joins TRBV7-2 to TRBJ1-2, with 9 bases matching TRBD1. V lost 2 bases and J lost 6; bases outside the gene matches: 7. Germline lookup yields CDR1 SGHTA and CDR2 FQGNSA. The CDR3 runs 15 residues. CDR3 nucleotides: TGTGCCAGCAGCTTAACGGGAGGGACAGGGCATGGCTACACCTTC. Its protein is CASSLTGGTGHGYTF. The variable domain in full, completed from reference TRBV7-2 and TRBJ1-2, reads GAGVSQSPSNKVTEKGKDVELRCDPISGHTALYWYRQSLGQGLEFLIYFQGNSAPDKSGLPSDRFSAERTGGSVSTLTIQRTQQEDSAVYLCASSLTGGTGHGYTFGSGTRLTVV.

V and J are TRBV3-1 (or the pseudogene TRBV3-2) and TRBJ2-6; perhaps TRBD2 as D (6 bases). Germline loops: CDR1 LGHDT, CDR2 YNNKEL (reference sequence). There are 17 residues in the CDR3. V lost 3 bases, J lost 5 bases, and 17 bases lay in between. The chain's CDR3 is CASSHLGLAGWANVLTF. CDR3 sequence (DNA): TGTGCCAGCAGCCACTTGGGACTGGCTGGGTGGGCCAACGTCCTGACTTTC.

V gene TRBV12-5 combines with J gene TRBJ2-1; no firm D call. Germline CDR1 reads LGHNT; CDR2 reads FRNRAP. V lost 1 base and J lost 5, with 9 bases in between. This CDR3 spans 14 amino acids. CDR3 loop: CASGLGLPNNEQFF. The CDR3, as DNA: TGTGCTAGTGGTTTGGGACTTCCGAACAATGAGCAGTTCTTC.

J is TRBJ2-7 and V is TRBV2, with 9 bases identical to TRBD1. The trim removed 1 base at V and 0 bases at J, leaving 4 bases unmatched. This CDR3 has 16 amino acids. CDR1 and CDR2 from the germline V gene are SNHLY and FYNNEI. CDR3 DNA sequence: TGTGCCAGCAGTGAAGTGCTGGGACAGGGCTCCTACGAGCAGTACTTC. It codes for CASSEVLGQGSYEQYF.

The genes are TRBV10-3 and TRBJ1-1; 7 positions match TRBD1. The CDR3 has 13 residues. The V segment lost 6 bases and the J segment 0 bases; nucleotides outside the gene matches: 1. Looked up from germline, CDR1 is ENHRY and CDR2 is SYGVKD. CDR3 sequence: CAIRRGLNTEAFF. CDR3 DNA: TGTGCCATCAGAAGGGGGCTGAACACTGAAGCTTTCTTT.

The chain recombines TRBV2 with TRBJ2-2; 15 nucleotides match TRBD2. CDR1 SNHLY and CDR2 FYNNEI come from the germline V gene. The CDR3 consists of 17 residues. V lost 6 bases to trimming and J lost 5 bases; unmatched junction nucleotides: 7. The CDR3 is CASRKGLAGGKTGELFF. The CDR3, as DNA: TGTGCCAGCAGGAAGGGACTAGCGGGGGGAAAAACCGGGGAGCTGTTTTTT.

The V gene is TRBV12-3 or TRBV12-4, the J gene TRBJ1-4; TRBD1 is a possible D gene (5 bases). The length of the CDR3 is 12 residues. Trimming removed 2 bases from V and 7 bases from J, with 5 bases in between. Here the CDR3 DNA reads TGTGCCAGCAGTTTAAGGGGTGAAAAACTGTTTTTT. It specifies CASSLRGEKLFF.

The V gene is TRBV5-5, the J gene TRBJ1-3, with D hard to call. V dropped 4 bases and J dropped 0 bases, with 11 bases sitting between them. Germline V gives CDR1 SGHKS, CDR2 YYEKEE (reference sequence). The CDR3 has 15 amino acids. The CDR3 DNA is TGTGCCAGCAGCCCGTACGGACTCTCTGGAAACACCATATATTTT. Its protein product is CASSPYGLSGNTIYF.

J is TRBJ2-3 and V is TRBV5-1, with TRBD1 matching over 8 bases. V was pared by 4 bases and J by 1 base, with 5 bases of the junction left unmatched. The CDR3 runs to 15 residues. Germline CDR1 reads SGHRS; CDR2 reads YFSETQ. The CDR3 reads CASSLQGDGTDTQYF. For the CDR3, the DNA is TGCGCCAGCAGCCTACAGGGGGATGGCACAGATACGCAGTATTTT.

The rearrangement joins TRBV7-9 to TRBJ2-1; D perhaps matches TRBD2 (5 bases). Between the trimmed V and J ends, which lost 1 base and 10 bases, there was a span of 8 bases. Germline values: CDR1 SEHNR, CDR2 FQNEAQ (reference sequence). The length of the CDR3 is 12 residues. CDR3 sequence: CASSLERAEQFF. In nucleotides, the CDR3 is TGTGCCAGCAGCTTAGAGAGGGCAGAGCAGTTCTTC.